This T cell receptor (beta chain) was documented in a study of neoadjuvant anti-PD-1 for oral cavity cancer. No culture or expansion preceded analysis of these blood cells. The CDR3 has 16 residues. Germline CDR1 and CDR2: SGHNT and YYREEE (reference sequence). With 5 bases clipped from V and 5 bases from J, the junction kept 10 bases outside the gene matches. Method: immunoSEQ multiplex PCR; TCRdb's copy keeps in-frame clones and lacks some. The sample includes 6,900 or so clones, 74% of them seen just once. Specimen: PBMCs, collected before nivolumab (anti-PD-1) treatment. The V and J genes are TRBV5-4 and TRBJ2-1; TRBD1 matches at 10 bases. The clonotype was recovered from a person between 35 and 79 years old with oral cavity squamous cell carcinoma. CDR3 sequence (DNA): TGTGCCAGCAGACAAAAGGGGACAGGGGCCGACAATGAGCAGTTCTTC. Translated: CASRQKGTGADNEQFF.